The present T cell receptor beta chain was sequenced within a study of T cells in localized non-small cell lung cancer. Whole-study results and caveats: Elevated blood T cell density was associated with longer overall survival. Heterogeneity cannot be ruled out, as sequencing used one tumor region only.

The germline V gene encodes CDR1 MNHEY and CDR2 SVGAGI. The CDR3 loop spans 13 amino acids. V was shortened by 7 bases and J by 2 bases, with 11 bases between the two germline ends. The data were produced by immunoSEQ multiplex PCR, yet TCRdb's version contains in-frame clones alone and is incomplete. The sample has roughly 40,000 clones, more than 85% seen once; the top ten hold about 3.5%. As to this clone: As yet, its antigen is unknown.

The TCR was taken from a man aged 18 to 55 with stage I lung adenocarcinoma. The chain employs TRBV6-5 and TRBJ1-1, with D perhaps matching TRBD1 (6 bases). The input for sequencing was peripheral blood, taken before any cancer treatment. The CDR3 sequence: CASTLTGNTEAFF. CDR3 DNA sequence: TGTGCCAGCACCTTGACAGGTAACACTGAAGCTTTCTTT.